The clone carrying this TCR beta chain was seen more than once but under ten times. Its cognate antigen is unknown. This sample stems from a study of T-cell memory formation after mild COVID-19. On the study more broadly: The TCR clusters were mostly specific to one donor. Regarding the study as a whole: There were some responding clones in pre-infection memory, which suggested that cross-reactive memory had joined. Contracting clones, day 15 to 85, had balanced CD4/CD8, and later expanders favored CD4+.

The CDR3 covers 15 residues. The ends lost 6 bases at V and 0 bases at J; junction bases unmatched: 8. It was 5'RACE with constant-segment primers that produced the TCR alpha and TCR beta cDNA libraries, which carried sample barcodes and UMIs. TCRdb processed the 5' RACE reads anew with MiXCR; each CDR3 protein has one entry. Here the sample spans 200,000 or so distinct CDR3 sequences, 16% being singletons. This sequence was found in an adult woman who had mild COVID-19 (a few samples of this study predate the infection). Cell type and time point are not known. V and J are TRBV12-3 or TRBV12-4 and TRBJ2-7; 7 bases fit TRBD2. The sample comprised PBMCs or a T cell subset sorted from them (not recorded which). The CDR3 is CASRISSGSSYEQYF. For the CDR3, the DNA is TGTGCCAGCAGAATATCTAGCGGAAGCTCCTACGAGCAGTACTTC.